This TCR beta chain is drawn from a study of OX40 agonist ivuxolimab in advanced cancers. Turning to the study itself: Dose-escalation patients had hepatocellular carcinoma, melanoma, renal cell or head and neck cancer. Age averaged 60 years (range roughly 23 to 90), and just over 80% were male. Notes on the study in general: Circulating CD4+ and CD8+ T cells showed clonal expansion by week 6 at 0.1 to 3.0 mg/kg.

Only a few counts were recorded for this clone. Its antigen is as yet unknown. Only in-frame clones appear in the TCRdb table, and some are missing; sequencing was by immunoSEQ multiplex PCR. Of around 35,000 clones listed, roughly 81% are singletons. V was pared by 7 bases and J by 1 base, with 15 bases between. Germline CDR1 reads MDHEN; CDR2 reads SYDVKM. The CDR3 extends over 15 amino acids. This receptor was taken from an adult with an advanced solid tumor such as melanoma, head and neck, liver or kidney cancer. The specimen was CD4+ or CD8+ T cells sorted from blood, collected in a trial of the OX40 agonist ivuxolimab. The rearrangement links TRBV28 to TRBJ2-3, with D possibly TRBD2 on 5 matching bases. The CDR3 DNA sequence: TGTGCCAGCATCCCGGCGGGCCGCGGCACAGATACGCAGTATTTT. It codes for CASIPAGRGTDTQYF.